Listed below are T cell receptor beta chains from one sample, sequenced in a study of OX40 agonist ivuxolimab in advanced cancers. Assay: immunoSEQ multiplex PCR; the TCRdb copy retains only in-frame clones and omits some. The data hold some 80,000 clones, with almost 95% observed a single time. The sequencing used CD4+ or CD8+ T cells sorted from blood, collected in a trial of the OX40 agonist ivuxolimab. These receptor sequences come from an adult with an advanced solid tumor such as melanoma, head and neck, liver or kidney cancer. Both conserved end residues are part of each CDR3. A D gene is named only where the DNA matches it firmly. Clone size is not always given. Where it is, it says once, few, many or a class for expanded clones.

V gene	J gene	clone size	D gene	CDR3 DNA	CDR3 protein
TRBV9	TRBJ1-2	-	TRBD1	TGTGCCAGCAGCGTCGGGACAGGGAACTATGGCTACACCTTC	CASSVGTGNYGYTF
TRBV5-1	TRBJ1-5	-	-	TGCGCCAGCAGCTGGGGGACGGACCAGCCCCAGCATTTT	CASSWGTDQPQHF
TRBV6-5	TRBJ2-1	-	TRBD2	TGTGCCAGCAGTTACTCGTCTAGCGGCTACAATGAGCAGTTCTTC	CASSYSSSGYNEQFF
TRBV5-5	TRBJ1-1	-	TRBD1	TGTGCCAGCAGTTCCGACAGGGAGCGGGAGAACACTGAAGCTTTCTTT	CASSSDRERENTEAFF
TRBV5-1	TRBJ2-3	once	-	TGCGCCAGCAGCTTAGGGACACTTACTAGCACAGATACGCAGTATTTT	CASSLGTLTSTDTQYF
TRBV19	TRBJ2-7	once	TRBD2	TGTGCCAGTAGTACGGGACTAGCGGGGCTCTCCTACGAGCAGTACTTC	CASSTGLAGLSYEQYF
TRBV5-5	TRBJ1-4	-	-	TGTGCCAGCAGCCTGCGGATTCTGGCCCTCTTGTCAAATGAAAAACTGTTTTTT	CASSLRILALLSNEKLFF
TRBV5-1	TRBJ2-1	-	TRBD1	TGCGCCAGCAGCCCGGGACAGGGGTTCAATGAGCAGTTCTTC	CASSPGQGFNEQFF
TRBV4-1	TRBJ2-4	-	-	TGCGCCAGCAGCCAAGGGCCCCTCGGGAAAAACATTCAGTACTTC	CASSQGPLGKNIQYF
TRBV29-1	TRBJ2-2	-	-	TGCAGCGTAGCTAAGACAGGAGTTTCGAACACCGGGGAGCTGTTTTTT	CSVAKTGVSNTGELFF
TRBV29-1	TRBJ2-5	-	-	TGCAGCGTTGAATTTGGTCTCACCGAGGCCCAGTACTTC	CSVEFGLTEAQYF
TRBV7-9	TRBJ1-1	-	TRBD1	TGTGCCAGCAGCTATTGGGGGACAGCTAACACTGAAGCTTTCTTT	CASSYWGTANTEAFF
TRBV5-1	TRBJ1-4	-	-	TGCGCCAGCAGCCCCCGGGGGGGGTTAACTAATGAAAAACTGTTTTTT	CASSPRGGLTNEKLFF
TRBV7-9	TRBJ1-1	-	-	TGTGCCAGCAGTAGACAGGAAGGCACTGAAGCTTTCTTT	CASSRQEGTEAFF
TRBV14	TRBJ2-7	-	-	TGTGCCAGCAGTCCCTCGCAGTCTGCTAAGTACTTC	CASSPSQSAKYF
TRBV6-5	TRBJ2-3	-	-	TGTGCCAGCAGTTACCAAGGGATCCTCCCTACAGATACGCAGTATTTT	CASSYQGILPTDTQYF
TRBV5-1	TRBJ2-5	-	-	TGCGCCAGCAGCTTGGAAAGGGGTCAAGAGACCCAGTACTTC	CASSLERGQETQYF
TRBV5-1	TRBJ2-5	-	TRBD2	TGCGCCAGCAGCTTCGGACTAGCGGTAAAGACCCAGTACTTC	CASSFGLAVKTQYF
TRBV6-1	TRBJ1-2	-	-	TGTGCCAGCAGTGAAACGCCGTCAAACTATGGCTACACCTTC	CASSETPSNYGYTF
TRBV7-2	TRBJ2-1	-	-	TGTGCCAGCAGCCAAAGAGGCAGTAGCTCCTACAATGAGCAGTTCTTC	CASSQRGSSSYNEQFF
TRBV9	TRBJ1-2	-	TRBD1	TGTGCCAGCAGCCCGGGGACAGGGTCATCTAACTATGGCTACACCTTC	CASSPGTGSSNYGYTF
TRBV18	TRBJ2-1	-	-	TGTGCCAGCTCACCAATGGACACCTACAATGAGCAGTTCTTC	CASSPMDTYNEQFF
TRBV6-1	TRBJ2-7	few	-	TGTGCCAGCAGCCCTACAGGGTACTCCTACGAGCAGTACTTC	CASSPTGYSYEQYF
TRBV4-1	TRBJ1-5	-	-	TGCGCCAGCCAAAGCGGACAGTCCAATCAGCCCCAGCATTTT	CASQSGQSNQPQHF
TRBV5-1	TRBJ1-6	-	-	TGCGCCAGCAGCTTGGGGGTCGCGGGTTCACCCCTCCACTTT	CASSLGVAGSPLHF
TRBV7-9	TRBJ2-5	once	-	TGTGCCAGCAGCCCCGGGGAGGTCCAAGAGACCCAGTACTTC	CASSPGEVQETQYF
TRBV7-9	TRBJ1-2	-	-	TGTGCCAGCAGCTTAGGAACGGGCTACACCTTC	CASSLGTGYTF
TRBV9	TRBJ2-1	-	TRBD2	TGTGCCAGCAGCTCGGGACTAGTTTGGGGTGAGCAGTTCTTC	CASSSGLVWGEQFF